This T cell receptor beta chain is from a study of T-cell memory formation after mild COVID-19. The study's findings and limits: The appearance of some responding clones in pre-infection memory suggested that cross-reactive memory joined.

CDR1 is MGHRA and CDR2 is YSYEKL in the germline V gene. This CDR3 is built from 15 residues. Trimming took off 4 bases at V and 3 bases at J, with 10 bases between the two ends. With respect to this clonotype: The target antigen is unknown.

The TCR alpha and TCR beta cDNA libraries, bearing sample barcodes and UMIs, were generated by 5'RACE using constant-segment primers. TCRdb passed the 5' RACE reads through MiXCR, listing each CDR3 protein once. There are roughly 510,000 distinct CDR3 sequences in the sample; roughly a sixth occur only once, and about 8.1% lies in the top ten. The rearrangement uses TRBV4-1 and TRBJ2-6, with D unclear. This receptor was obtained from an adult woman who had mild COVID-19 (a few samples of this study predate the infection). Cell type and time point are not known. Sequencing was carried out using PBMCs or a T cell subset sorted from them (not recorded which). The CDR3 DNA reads TGCGCCAGCAGCCCAATATGGGGTGGGGCCAACGTCCTGACTTTC. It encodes CASSPIWGGANVLTF.